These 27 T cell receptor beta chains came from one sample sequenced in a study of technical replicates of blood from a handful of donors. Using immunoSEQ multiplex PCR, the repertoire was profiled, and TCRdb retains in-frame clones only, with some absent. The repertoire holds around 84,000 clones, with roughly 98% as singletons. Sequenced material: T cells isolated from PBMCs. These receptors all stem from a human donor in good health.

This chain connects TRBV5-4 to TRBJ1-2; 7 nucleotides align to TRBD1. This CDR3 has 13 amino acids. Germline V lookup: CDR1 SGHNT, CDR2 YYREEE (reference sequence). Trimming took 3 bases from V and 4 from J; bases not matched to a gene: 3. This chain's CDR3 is CASSSGTVYGYTF. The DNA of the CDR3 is TGTGCCAGCAGCTCCGGGACAGTCTATGGCTACACCTTC.

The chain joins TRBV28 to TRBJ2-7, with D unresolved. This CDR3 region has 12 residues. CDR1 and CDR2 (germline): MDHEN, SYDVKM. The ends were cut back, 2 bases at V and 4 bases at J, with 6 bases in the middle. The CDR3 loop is CASSLTRYEQYF. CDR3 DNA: TGTGCCAGCAGTTTAACGCGGTACGAGCAGTACTTC.

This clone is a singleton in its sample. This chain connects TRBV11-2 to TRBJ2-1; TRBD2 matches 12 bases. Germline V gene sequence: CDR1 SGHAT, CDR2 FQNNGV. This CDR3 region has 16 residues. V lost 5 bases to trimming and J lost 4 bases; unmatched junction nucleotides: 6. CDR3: CASSGQTSGGYNEQFF. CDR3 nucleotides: TGTGCCAGCAGCGGACAGACTAGCGGGGGTTACAATGAGCAGTTCTTC.

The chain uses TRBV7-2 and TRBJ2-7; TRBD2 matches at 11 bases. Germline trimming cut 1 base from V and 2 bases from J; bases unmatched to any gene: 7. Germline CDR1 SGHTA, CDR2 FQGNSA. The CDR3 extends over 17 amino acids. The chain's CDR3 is CASSLVAGGPPTYEQYF. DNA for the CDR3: TGTGCCAGCAGCTTAGTAGCGGGGGGGCCCCCCACCTACGAGCAGTACTTC.

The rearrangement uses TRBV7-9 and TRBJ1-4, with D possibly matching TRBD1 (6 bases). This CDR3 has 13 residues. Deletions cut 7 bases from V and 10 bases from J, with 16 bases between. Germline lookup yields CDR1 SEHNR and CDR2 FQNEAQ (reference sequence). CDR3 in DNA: TGTGCCAGCAATGCCGCACCCAGGGGAAAACTGTTTTTT. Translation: CASNAAPRGKLFF.

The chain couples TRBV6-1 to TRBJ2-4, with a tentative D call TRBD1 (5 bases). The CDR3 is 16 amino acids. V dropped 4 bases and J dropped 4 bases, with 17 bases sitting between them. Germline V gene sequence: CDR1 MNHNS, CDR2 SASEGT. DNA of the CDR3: TGTGCCAGCAGTGCCTTCCCTAGGGGAAATAAAAACATTCAGTACTTC. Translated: CASSAFPRGNKNIQYF.

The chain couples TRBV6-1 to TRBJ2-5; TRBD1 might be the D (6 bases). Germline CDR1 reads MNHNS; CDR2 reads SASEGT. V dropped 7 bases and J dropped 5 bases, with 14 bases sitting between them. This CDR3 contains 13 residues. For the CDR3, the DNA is TGTGCCAGCAAAATACAGGGATATGAGACCCAGTACTTC. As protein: CASKIQGYETQYF.

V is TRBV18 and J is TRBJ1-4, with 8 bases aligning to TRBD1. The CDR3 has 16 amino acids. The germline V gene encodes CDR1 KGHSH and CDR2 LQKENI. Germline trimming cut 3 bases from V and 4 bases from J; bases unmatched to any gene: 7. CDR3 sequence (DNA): TGTGCCAGCTCACCGCTGCCCGGACAGGGTAATGAAAAACTGTTTTTT. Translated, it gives CASSPLPGQGNEKLFF.

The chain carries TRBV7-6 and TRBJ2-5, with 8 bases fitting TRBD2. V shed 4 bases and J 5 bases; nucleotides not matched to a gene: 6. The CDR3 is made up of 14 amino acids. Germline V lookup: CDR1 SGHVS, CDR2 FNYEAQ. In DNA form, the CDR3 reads TGTGCCAGCAGCTCGGGACTAGTGGGGGAGACCCAGTACTTC. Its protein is CASSSGLVGETQYF.

CDR3 protein: CASSNIQTGYSNQPQHF. The CDR3 nucleotides read TGTGCCAGCAGCAATATACAGACAGGGTATAGCAATCAGCCCCAGCATTTT. The chain recombines TRBV28 with TRBJ1-5; TRBD1 matches at 7 bases. CDR1 is MDHEN, CDR2 SYDVKM, per germline. This CDR3 is built from 17 residues. J gave up 0 bases and V 6 bases, and 11 bases lay outside the gene matches.

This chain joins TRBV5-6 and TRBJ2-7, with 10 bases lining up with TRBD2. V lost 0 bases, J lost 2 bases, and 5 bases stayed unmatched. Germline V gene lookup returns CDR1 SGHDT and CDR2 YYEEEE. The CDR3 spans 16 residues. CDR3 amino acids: CASSLGGTSATYEQYF. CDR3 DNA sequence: TGTGCCAGCAGCTTGGGCGGGACTAGCGCGACCTACGAGCAGTACTTC.

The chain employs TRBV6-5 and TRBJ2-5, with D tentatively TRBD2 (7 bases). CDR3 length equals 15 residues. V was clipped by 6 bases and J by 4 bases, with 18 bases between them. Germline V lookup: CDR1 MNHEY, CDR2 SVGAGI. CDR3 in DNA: TGTGCCAGCAGCTACGCCGGGGGGCGGGGAGAGACCCAGTACTTC. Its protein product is CASSYAGGRGETQYF.

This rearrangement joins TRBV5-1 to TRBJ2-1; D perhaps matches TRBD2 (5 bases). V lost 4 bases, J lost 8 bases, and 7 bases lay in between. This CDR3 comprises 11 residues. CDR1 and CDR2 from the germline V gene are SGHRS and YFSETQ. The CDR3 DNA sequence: TGCGCCAGCAGCATTAGCGATGAGCAGTTCTTC. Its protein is CASSISDEQFF.

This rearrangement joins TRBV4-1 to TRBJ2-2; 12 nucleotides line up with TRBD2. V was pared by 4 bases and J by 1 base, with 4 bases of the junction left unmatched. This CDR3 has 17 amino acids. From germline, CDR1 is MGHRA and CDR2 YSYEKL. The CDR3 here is CASSPGLAGVNTGELFF. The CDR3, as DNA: TGCGCCAGCAGCCCGGGACTAGCGGGCGTGAACACCGGGGAGCTGTTTTTT.

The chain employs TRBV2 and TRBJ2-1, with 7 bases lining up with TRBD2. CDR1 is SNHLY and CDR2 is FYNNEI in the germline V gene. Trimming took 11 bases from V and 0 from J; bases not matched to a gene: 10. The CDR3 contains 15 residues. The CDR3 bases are TGTGCCGGTAAAAACGGGGGGTCCTCCTACAATGAGCAGTTCTTC. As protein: CAGKNGGSSYNEQFF.

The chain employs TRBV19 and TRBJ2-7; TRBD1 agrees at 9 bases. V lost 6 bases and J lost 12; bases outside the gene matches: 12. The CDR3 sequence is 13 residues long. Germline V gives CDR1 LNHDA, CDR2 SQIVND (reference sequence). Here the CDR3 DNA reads TGTGCCAGTAGCTGGACAGGGGATTACGAGTTGTACTTC. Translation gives CASSWTGDYELYF.

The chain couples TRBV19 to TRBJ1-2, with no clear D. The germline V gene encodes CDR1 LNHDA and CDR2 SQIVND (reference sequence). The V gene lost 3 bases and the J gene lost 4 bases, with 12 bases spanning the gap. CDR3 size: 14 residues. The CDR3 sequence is CASSIVSGFYGYTF. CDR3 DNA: TGTGCCAGTAGTATCGTTTCGGGATTCTATGGCTACACCTTC.

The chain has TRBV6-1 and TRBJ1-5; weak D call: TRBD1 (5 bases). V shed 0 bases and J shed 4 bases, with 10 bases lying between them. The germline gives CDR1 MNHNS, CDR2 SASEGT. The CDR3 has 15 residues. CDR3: CASSEAGGGNQPQHF. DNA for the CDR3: TGTGCCAGCAGTGAAGCGGGTGGGGGGAATCAGCCCCAGCATTTT.

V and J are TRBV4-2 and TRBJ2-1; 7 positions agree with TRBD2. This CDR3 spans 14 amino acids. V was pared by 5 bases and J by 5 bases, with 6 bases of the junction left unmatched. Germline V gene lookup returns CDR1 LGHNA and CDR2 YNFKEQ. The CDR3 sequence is CASSEGLPNNEQFF. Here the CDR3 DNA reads TGTGCCAGCAGCGAGGGACTACCAAACAATGAGCAGTTCTTC.

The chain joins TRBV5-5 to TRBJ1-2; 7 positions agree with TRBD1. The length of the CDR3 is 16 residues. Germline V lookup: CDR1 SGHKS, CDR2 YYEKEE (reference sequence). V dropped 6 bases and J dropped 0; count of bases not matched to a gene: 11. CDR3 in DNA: TGTGCCAGCACCAGTTACAGGGGCCGGGCTAACTATGGCTACACCTTC. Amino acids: CASTSYRGRANYGYTF.

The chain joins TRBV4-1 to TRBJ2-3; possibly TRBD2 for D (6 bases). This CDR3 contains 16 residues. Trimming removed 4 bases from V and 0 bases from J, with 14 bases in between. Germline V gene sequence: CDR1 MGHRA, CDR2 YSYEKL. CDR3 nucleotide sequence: TGCGCCAGCAGCCGAAGTGGGGGGACTAGCACAGATACGCAGTATTTT. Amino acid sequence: CASSRSGGTSTDTQYF.

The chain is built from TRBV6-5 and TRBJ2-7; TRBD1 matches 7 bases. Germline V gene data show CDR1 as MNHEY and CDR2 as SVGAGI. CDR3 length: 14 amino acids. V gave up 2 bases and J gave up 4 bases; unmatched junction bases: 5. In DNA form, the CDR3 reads TGTGCCAGCAGTTACACCGGGACAGTTTACGAGCAGTACTTC. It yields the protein CASSYTGTVYEQYF.

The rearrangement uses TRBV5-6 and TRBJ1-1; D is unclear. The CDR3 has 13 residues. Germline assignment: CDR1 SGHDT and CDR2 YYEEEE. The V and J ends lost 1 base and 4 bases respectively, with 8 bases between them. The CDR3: CASSLLRGTEAFF. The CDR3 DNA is TGTGCCAGCAGCTTGCTTCGAGGCACTGAAGCTTTCTTT.

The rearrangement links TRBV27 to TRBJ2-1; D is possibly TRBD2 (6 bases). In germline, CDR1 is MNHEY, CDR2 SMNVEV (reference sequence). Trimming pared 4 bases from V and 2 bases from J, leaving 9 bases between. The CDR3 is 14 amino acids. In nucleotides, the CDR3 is TGTGCCAGCAGTTCCGGGGGAGCCTACAATGAGCAGTTCTTC. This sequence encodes CASSSGGAYNEQFF.

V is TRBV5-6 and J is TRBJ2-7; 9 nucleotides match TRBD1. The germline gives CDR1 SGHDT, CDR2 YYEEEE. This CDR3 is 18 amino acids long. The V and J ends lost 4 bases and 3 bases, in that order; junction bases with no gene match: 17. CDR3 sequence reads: CASSLKGAGTGTVYEQYF. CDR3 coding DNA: TGTGCCAGCAGCCTAAAAGGTGCCGGGACAGGGACGGTCTACGAGCAGTACTTC.

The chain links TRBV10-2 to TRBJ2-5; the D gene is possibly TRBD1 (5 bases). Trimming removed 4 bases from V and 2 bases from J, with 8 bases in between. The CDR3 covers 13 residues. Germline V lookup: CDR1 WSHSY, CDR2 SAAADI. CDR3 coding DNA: TGCGCCAGCAGTGGGGCAGGGCAAGAGACCCAGTACTTC. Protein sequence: CASSGAGQETQYF.

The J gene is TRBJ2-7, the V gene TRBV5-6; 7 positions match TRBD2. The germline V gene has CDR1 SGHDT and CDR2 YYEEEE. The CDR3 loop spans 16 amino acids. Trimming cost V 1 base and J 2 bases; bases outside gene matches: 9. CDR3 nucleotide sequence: TGTGCCAGCAGCTTGCGGGGGGAAGGTCGCGCCTACGAGCAGTACTTC. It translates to CASSLRGEGRAYEQYF.